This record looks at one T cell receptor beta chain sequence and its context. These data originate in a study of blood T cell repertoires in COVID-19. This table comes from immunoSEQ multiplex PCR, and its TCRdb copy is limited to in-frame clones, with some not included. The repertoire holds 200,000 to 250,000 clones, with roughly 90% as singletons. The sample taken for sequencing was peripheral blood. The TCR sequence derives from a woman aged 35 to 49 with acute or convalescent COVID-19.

The DNA of the CDR3 is TGTGCCAGCAGCCAAGCGACTAGTCGTACCGGGGAGCTGTTTTTT. Amino acid sequence: CASSQATSRTGELFF. The genes are TRBV4-2 and TRBJ2-2; TRBD2 might be the D (6 bases). V dropped 1 base and J dropped 5 bases, with 11 bases sitting between them. The CDR3 is 15 amino acids. Germline CDR1 LGHNA, CDR2 YNFKEQ.